The rows below give T cell receptor beta chains drawn from one sample of a study of CD8+ T cells in alopecia areata. Some clones are missing from TCRdb's copy, which holds only in-frame ones; the method was immunoSEQ multiplex PCR. The table includes 150,000 to 200,000 clones, roughly 70% detected once. Sequenced material: CD8+ T cells sorted from blood, taken at week 0. These receptor sequences come from a human donor with alopecia areata. The CDR3 runs from the conserved cysteine through the conserved F or W. Each record gives: CDR3 DNA, CDR3 protein, clone size, J gene, D gene, V gene. A D gene is named only where the DNA matches it firmly. A clone size is listed for some rows: how often the clone was seen (once, few, many), or a class if it is expanded.

cdr3_nt: TGTGCTAGTGGTCTAAGCAATCAGCCCCAGCATTTT
cdr3_aa: CASGLSNQPQHF
clone_size: .
j_call: TRBJ1-5
d_call: .
v_call: TRBV12-5

cdr3_nt: TGTGCCAGCAGCTCGCGGTACAATGAGCAGTTCTTC
cdr3_aa: CASSSRYNEQFF
clone_size: few
j_call: TRBJ2-1
d_call: .
v_call: TRBV7-9

cdr3_nt: TGCGCCAGCAGCCAAGTTGCTTCCGAAGAGACCCAGTACTTC
cdr3_aa: CASSQVASEETQYF
clone_size: .
j_call: TRBJ2-5
d_call: .
v_call: TRBV4-1

cdr3_nt: TGTGCCAGCAGCTTAGGCCAGAAGTACGAGCAGTACTTC
cdr3_aa: CASSLGQKYEQYF
clone_size: .
j_call: TRBJ2-7
d_call: .
v_call: TRBV7-9

cdr3_nt: TGCAGCGTTGAAGGCCCCCAGGGGAGGCACAATGAGCAGTTCTTC
cdr3_aa: CSVEGPQGRHNEQFF
clone_size: few
j_call: TRBJ2-1
d_call: .
v_call: TRBV29-1

cdr3_nt: TGTGCCAGCAGAGAGGGCTACACCTTC
cdr3_aa: CASREGYTF
clone_size: .
j_call: TRBJ1-2
d_call: .
v_call: TRBV9

cdr3_nt: TGTGCCAGCAGCTTAGCCTTGGGTTACTTAAGCACAGATACGCAGTATTTT
cdr3_aa: CASSLALGYLSTDTQYF
clone_size: .
j_call: TRBJ2-3
d_call: .
v_call: TRBV7-9

cdr3_nt: TGTGCCTGGAGTGGAGCGGGGAACCCCGGGGAGCTGTTTTTT
cdr3_aa: CAWSGAGNPGELFF
clone_size: .
j_call: TRBJ2-2
d_call: TRBD2
v_call: TRBV30

cdr3_nt: TGCAGCACTGGAGGGGGGAGTAGCTACGAGCAGTACTTC
cdr3_aa: CSTGGGSSYEQYF
clone_size: .
j_call: TRBJ2-7
d_call: .
v_call: TRBV29-1

cdr3_nt: TGTGCCAGCACCAAGACCCCGTACTTTGCCGGGGAGCTGTTTTTT
cdr3_aa: CASTKTPYFAGELFF
clone_size: .
j_call: TRBJ2-2
d_call: .
v_call: TRBV6-5

cdr3_nt: TGCGCCAGCAGCCTGCCGCCTAGCGGGGGCACAGATACGCAGTATTTT
cdr3_aa: CASSLPPSGGTDTQYF
clone_size: .
j_call: TRBJ2-3
d_call: TRBD2
v_call: TRBV4-1

cdr3_nt: TGCAGCGCCGGCCGGGTGGGGCACTACAATGAGCAGTTCTTC
cdr3_aa: CSAGRVGHYNEQFF
clone_size: few
j_call: TRBJ2-1
d_call: .
v_call: TRBV29-1

cdr3_nt: TGTGCCAGCAGTTTGTCCGGCAGCCACTATGGCTACACCTTC
cdr3_aa: CASSLSGSHYGYTF
clone_size: .
j_call: TRBJ1-2
d_call: .
v_call: TRBV27

cdr3_nt: TGTGCCAGCAGTGGGGGAGTTCACGAGCAGTACTTC
cdr3_aa: CASSGGVHEQYF
clone_size: .
j_call: TRBJ2-7
d_call: .
v_call: TRBV27

cdr3_nt: TGTGCCAGCAGTGTTAGAGAACGTGGCTCCTACGAGCAGTACTTC
cdr3_aa: CASSVRERGSYEQYF
clone_size: few
j_call: TRBJ2-7
d_call: .
v_call: TRBV2

cdr3_nt: TGCAGCGTGGGGGGACAGGGCTCCACCTACGAGCAGTACTTC
cdr3_aa: CSVGGQGSTYEQYF
clone_size: .
j_call: TRBJ2-7
d_call: TRBD1
v_call: TRBV29-1

cdr3_nt: TGTGCCAGCAGTCCTCCGGGCTCTCGTCCCAACGAGCAGTACTTC
cdr3_aa: CASSPPGSRPNEQYF
clone_size: .
j_call: TRBJ2-7
d_call: .
v_call: TRBV2

cdr3_nt: TGTGCCACCAGGACCGTACAAGAGACCCAGTACTTC
cdr3_aa: CATRTVQETQYF
clone_size: few
j_call: TRBJ2-5
d_call: .
v_call: TRBV15

cdr3_nt: TGTGCCAGCAGCTTCCAGGGGCGTCGGAATGAGCAGTTCTTC
cdr3_aa: CASSFQGRRNEQFF
clone_size: .
j_call: TRBJ2-1
d_call: .
v_call: TRBV13

cdr3_nt: TGTGCCAGCAGCTTAGAGGGGAGACTAGCTCCCGGGGAGCTGTTTTTT
cdr3_aa: CASSLEGRLAPGELFF
clone_size: .
j_call: TRBJ2-2
d_call: TRBD2
v_call: TRBV7-3

cdr3_nt: TGTGCCTGGATGGGGTCCGGTGTCGAGCAGTACTTC
cdr3_aa: CAWMGSGVEQYF
clone_size: .
j_call: TRBJ2-7
d_call: .
v_call: TRBV30

cdr3_nt: TGTGCCAGCAGCTTACCCTCCTCCGCTCCCTCTGCCACAGATACGCAGTATTTT
cdr3_aa: CASSLPSSAPSATDTQYF
clone_size: few
j_call: TRBJ2-3
d_call: .
v_call: TRBV7-9

cdr3_nt: TGTGCCAGCAGTCGACCAAGAAACACCATATATTTT
cdr3_aa: CASSRPRNTIYF
clone_size: few
j_call: TRBJ1-3
d_call: .
v_call: TRBV6-5

cdr3_nt: TGTGCCAGCAGTTACTCGTTTCCAGATACGCAGTATTTT
cdr3_aa: CASSYSFPDTQYF
clone_size: .
j_call: TRBJ2-3
d_call: .
v_call: TRBV6-5

cdr3_nt: TGTGCCAGCAGCCAAGTTCTAGATTCACCCCTCCACTTT
cdr3_aa: CASSQVLDSPLHF
clone_size: .
j_call: TRBJ1-6
d_call: .
v_call: TRBV4-2

cdr3_nt: TGTGCCAGCAGTGCGGTCGGGGGCCAATCACCCCTCCACTTT
cdr3_aa: CASSAVGGQSPLHF
clone_size: .
j_call: TRBJ1-6
d_call: .
v_call: TRBV6-4

cdr3_nt: TGTGCCAGCAGCTCCTTAGCCGCCGGGGCTACCGGGGAGCTGTTTTTT
cdr3_aa: CASSSLAAGATGELFF
clone_size: .
j_call: TRBJ2-2
d_call: .
v_call: TRBV7-8

cdr3_nt: TGTGCCACCAGCGCAGAGGCTAACTATGGCTACACCTTC
cdr3_aa: CATSAEANYGYTF
clone_size: .
j_call: TRBJ1-2
d_call: .
v_call: TRBV15

cdr3_nt: TGTGCCTGGAGTGTGCAGGGGGACACAGATACGCAGTATTTT
cdr3_aa: CAWSVQGDTDTQYF
clone_size: .
j_call: TRBJ2-3
d_call: TRBD1
v_call: TRBV30

cdr3_nt: TGTGCCTGGAGGGGGGCACTTACTAATGAAAAACTGTTTTTT
cdr3_aa: CAWRGALTNEKLFF
clone_size: .
j_call: TRBJ1-4
d_call: .
v_call: TRBV30

cdr3_nt: TGTGCCAGCAGCCCCGGGACATCCATCGAGAAACTGTTTTTT
cdr3_aa: CASSPGTSIEKLFF
clone_size: .
j_call: TRBJ1-4
d_call: .
v_call: TRBV5-6

cdr3_nt: TGTGCCAGTAGTATCACAGGGCTACGCGAGCAGTACTTC
cdr3_aa: CASSITGLREQYF
clone_size: many
j_call: TRBJ2-7
d_call: .
v_call: TRBV19

cdr3_nt: TGTGCCAGCAGTGTTTCGGGGGACTACTATGGCTACACCTTC
cdr3_aa: CASSVSGDYYGYTF
clone_size: .
j_call: TRBJ1-2
d_call: .
v_call: TRBV25-1

cdr3_nt: TGTGCCAGCAGTGGCAGGGACGAGCAGTACTTC
cdr3_aa: CASSGRDEQYF
clone_size: .
j_call: TRBJ2-7
d_call: .
v_call: TRBV2

cdr3_nt: TGTGCCAGCAGCCAATTGACAGACTACGAGCAGTACTTC
cdr3_aa: CASSQLTDYEQYF
clone_size: .
j_call: TRBJ2-7
d_call: .
v_call: TRBV14

cdr3_nt: TGTGCCACCAGCACAGTAGCGGGGGGGCACAATGAGCAGTTCTTC
cdr3_aa: CATSTVAGGHNEQFF
clone_size: .
j_call: TRBJ2-1
d_call: TRBD2
v_call: TRBV15

cdr3_nt: TGTGCCTGTTCATTGAACACTGAAGCTTTCTTT
cdr3_aa: CACSLNTEAFF
clone_size: .
j_call: TRBJ1-1
d_call: .
v_call: TRBV30

cdr3_nt: TGTGCCAGCAGCTTAGCGGGCGGGGGTGCGTACGAGCAGTACTTC
cdr3_aa: CASSLAGGGAYEQYF
clone_size: .
j_call: TRBJ2-7
d_call: TRBD2
v_call: TRBV11-3

cdr3_nt: TGTGCCAGCAGTTATGGACAGGGTCCCTACGAGCAGTACTTC
cdr3_aa: CASSYGQGPYEQYF
clone_size: .
j_call: TRBJ2-7
d_call: TRBD1
v_call: TRBV6-5

cdr3_nt: TGCAGCGTTGTCTTCGGGCAGGTACATCAGCCCCAGCATTTT
cdr3_aa: CSVVFGQVHQPQHF
clone_size: .
j_call: TRBJ1-5
d_call: .
v_call: TRBV29-1

cdr3_nt: TGTGCCAGCAGTGAAGCCGGGACACTTAATTCACCCCTCCACTTT
cdr3_aa: CASSEAGTLNSPLHF
clone_size: few
j_call: TRBJ1-6
d_call: .
v_call: TRBV27